The 27 T cell receptor beta chains below all came from one sample that was sequenced in a study of identical twins (dated by TCRdb to the mid-2010s). The library came from 5' RACE. Reads for this sample came from an Illumina HiSeq 2000. TCRdb reprocessing: public reads trimmed at Q25 with fastp, clones called with MiXCR, in-frame beta chains kept. Rows are combined by CDR3 protein, so each entry shows the most common genes and DNA. A total of 200,000 to 300,000 distinct CDR3 sequences appear in this sample, roughly 7% of them only once. The ten top clones hold about 3.6% of the sample. The same data also went into a second study, on yellow fever vaccine responses in identical twins.

The specimen sequenced was memory (CD45RO+) T cells sorted from blood. Interpreted using the paper, the cell subset or site label stands for: CD45RO+ enriched T cells. These TCRs come from a woman between 18 and 30 years old in good health.

V usage is TRBV5-1 and J usage is TRBJ2-7; D is ambiguous. Trimming removed 0 bases from V and 5 bases from J, with 6 bases in between. CDR1 SGHRS and CDR2 YFSETQ come from the germline V gene. The CDR3 loop spans 12 amino acids. CDR3 residues: CASSLGPNEQYF. The CDR3, as DNA: TGCGCCAGCAGCTTGGGTCCCAACGAGCAGTACTTC.

V and J are TRBV12-2 and TRBJ2-4; the table gives TRBD1 as D, unverified against the DNA. TRBV12-2 is a documented pseudogene. This CDR3 has 16 residues. CDR3 residues: CASRLLLGEPKNIQYF. The CDR3 DNA follows: TGTGCAAGTCGCTTACTTTTGGGGGAACCGAAAAACATTCAGTACTTC.

This chain joins TRBV7-8 and TRBJ2-1; the match to TRBD2 covers 8 bases. After removal of 2 bases from V and 6 bases from J, the junction contained 6 bases not matched to a gene. From germline, CDR1 is SGHVS and CDR2 FQNEAQ. The CDR3 runs to 15 residues. CDR3 in DNA: TGTGCCAGCAGCTTACAACTAGCGGCGGGCAATGAGCAGTTCTTC. It is translated as CASSLQLAAGNEQFF.

In this sample, this clonotype turned up many times. This chain links TRBV6-2 or TRBV6-3 with TRBJ2-1; no definite D call. The V end was cut by 8 bases, the J end by 8 bases, with 19 bases between. Germline CDR1 and CDR2: MNHEY and SVGEGT. The length of the CDR3 is 14 residues. Written as DNA, the CDR3 is TGTGCCAGCGCTAAGGGCCTTTATGCCGATGAGCAGTTCTTC. Translation: CASAKGLYADEQFF.

This clonotype was counted a few times. The chain carries TRBV20-1 and TRBJ2-3; 7 bases line up with TRBD2. This CDR3 is built from 15 residues. CDR1 is DFQATT, CDR2 SNEGSKA, per germline (reference sequence). V was clipped by 5 bases and J by 0 bases; unmatched bases: 8. The CDR3 reads CSARRGLYSTDTQYF. In DNA, the CDR3 is TGCAGTGCTCGAAGGGGACTATATAGCACAGATACGCAGTATTTT.

Only a few counts were recorded for this clonotype. The chain joins TRBV24-1 to TRBJ1-1, with TRBD1 matching 11 bases. Germline V gene lookup returns CDR1 KGHDR and CDR2 SFDVKD. J gave up 2 bases and V 5 bases, and 0 bases lay outside the gene matches. This CDR3 region has 14 residues. The CDR3 reads CATSGTGGNTEAFF. The CDR3 nucleotides read TGTGCCACCAGTGGGACAGGGGGCAACACTGAAGCTTTCTTT.

A few counts support this clonotype. V gene TRBV20-1 combines with J gene TRBJ2-3, with a weak D call TRBD2 (5 bases). The germline V and J ends were trimmed by 3 bases and 4 bases, with 11 bases remaining between them. This CDR3 is 13 amino acids long. Per germline, CDR1 DFQATT and CDR2 SNEGSKA (reference sequence). The CDR3 spells CSARYGNADTQYF. The CDR3 coding sequence is TGCAGTGCTAGGTACGGGAACGCAGATACGCAGTATTTT.

A word on this clonotype: It may be a read error: a sequence one base away is much more abundant. The V call is TRBV28, the J call TRBJ2-5; D is undetermined. V shed 7 bases and J shed 7 bases, with 16 bases lying between them. The CDR3 spans 13 residues. CDR1 and CDR2 (germline): MDHEN, SYDVKM. CDR3 protein: CASTRLSKGTQYF. The CDR3 nucleotides are TGTGCCAGCACGCGGCTATCGAAGGGGACCCAGTACTTC.

In this sample, this clonotype turned up many times. The CDR3 coding sequence is TGTGCCAGCAGCCCACTTCTTATGGTCGAGCAGTACTTC. Its translation: CASSPLLMVEQYF. The chain combines TRBV14 with TRBJ2-7; D is unclear. Trimming took off 4 bases at V and 6 bases at J, with 13 bases between the two ends. CDR1 and CDR2 from the germline V gene are SGHDN and FVKESK. CDR3 length equals 13 residues. The full variable domain, its missing parts supplied by reference TRBV14 and TRBJ2-7, is EAGVTQFPSHSVIEKGQTVTLRCDPISGHDNLYWYRRVMGKEIKFLLHFVKESKQDESGMPNNRFLAERTGGTYSTLKVQPAELEDSGVYFCASSPLLMVEQYFGPGTRLTVT.

This clonotype was counted a few times. The chain couples TRBV20-1 to TRBJ2-1, with 9 bases matching TRBD2. CDR1 and CDR2 (germline): DFQATT, SNEGSKA (reference sequence). V was pared by 4 bases and J by 3 bases, with 4 bases of the junction left unmatched. There are 14 residues in the CDR3. In nucleotides, the CDR3 is TGCAGTGCTAAGACTAGCGGAGACTACAATGAGCAGTTCTTC. As protein: CSAKTSGDYNEQFF.

This clonotype was picked up a small number of times. This chain links TRBV7-2 with TRBJ2-3; 9 positions agree with TRBD2. The V gene end was trimmed by 1 base and the J gene end by 11 bases; junction bases not matched to a gene: 10. This CDR3 is built from 15 residues. Germline lookup yields CDR1 SGHTA and CDR2 FQGNSA. The CDR3 region is CASSLEVAGEPVQYF. CDR3 coding DNA: TGTGCCAGCAGCTTAGAGGTAGCGGGAGAGCCCGTGCAGTATTTT.

The chain carries TRBV6-1 and TRBJ2-6, with no clear D. The CDR3 runs 16 residues. V lost 2 bases, J lost 1 base, and 9 bases lay in between. Germline-derived CDR1 and CDR2 are MNHNS and SASEGT. CDR3 DNA sequence: TGTGCCAGCAGTGAAATTCTGGGATCTGGGGCCAACGTCCTGACTTTC. Translation gives CASSEILGSGANVLTF.

This clonotype was seen a handful of times. The CDR3: CASSHGYLNTGELFF. CDR3 in DNA: TGCGCCAGCAGCCATGGGTACTTGAACACCGGGGAGCTGTTTTTT. The chain links TRBV4-1 to TRBJ2-2; D remains unclear. Trimming stripped 3 bases from V and 1 base from J, with 9 bases between. In germline, CDR1 is MGHRA, CDR2 YSYEKL. CDR3 length: 15 amino acids.

V usage is TRBV20-1 and J usage is TRBJ2-5; TRBD2 is a possible D gene (6 bases). The germline gives CDR1 DFQATT, CDR2 SNEGSKA (reference sequence). CDR3 length equals 16 residues. V dropped 3 bases and J dropped 5 bases, with 22 bases sitting between them. CDR3 nucleotides: TGCAGTGCTAGTCCTACTAGGGGAGGCGTCGGGGAGACCCAGTACTTC. This gives the protein CSASPTRGGVGETQYF.

In this sample, this clonotype turned up many times. CDR3 in DNA: TGTGCCAGCAGTTACTCCGATACGCAGTATTTT. Translated, it gives CASSYSDTQYF. This chain uses TRBV6-2 or TRBV6-3 with TRBJ2-3; D is uncertain. The CDR3 runs to 11 residues. Germline assignment: CDR1 MNHEY and CDR2 SVGEGT. The germline V and J ends were trimmed by 0 bases and 6 bases, with 1 base remaining between them.

Only a few counts were recorded for this clonotype. The rearrangement joins TRBV20-1 to TRBJ2-2; 9 nucleotides agree with TRBD2. V dropped 3 bases and J dropped 0; count of bases not matched to a gene: 8. Per the germline V gene, CDR1 is DFQATT and CDR2 is SNEGSKA (reference sequence). The CDR3 loop spans 17 amino acids. The CDR3 loop is CSARGSSGSANTGELFF. In DNA, the CDR3 is TGCAGTGCTAGGGGGAGTAGCGGGAGTGCGAACACCGGGGAGCTGTTTTTT.

This clonotype was recorded a few times. This chain uses TRBV5-8 with TRBJ2-1; TRBD2 might be the D (6 bases). V was pared by 4 bases and J by 0 bases, with 11 bases between. There are 15 residues in the CDR3. Germline V CDR1 and CDR2: SGHTS, YDEGEE. Written as DNA, the CDR3 is TGTGCCAGCAGCCCGGGGGTAGGCTCCTACAATGAGCAGTTCTTC. Its translation: CASSPGVGSYNEQFF. Full variable domain (missing parts from reference TRBV5-8 and TRBJ2-1): EAGVTQSPTHLIKTRGQQATLRCSPISGHTSVYWYQQALGLGLQFLLWYDEGEERNRGNFPPRFSGRQFPNYSSELNVNALELEDSALYLCASSPGVGSYNEQFFGPGTRLTVL.

This clonotype has just a few counts. The CDR3 protein is CSVVLGPGGNTIYF. The CDR3 DNA is TGCAGCGTTGTATTAGGGCCCGGAGGGAACACCATATATTTT. V usage is TRBV29-1 and J usage is TRBJ1-3; no firm D call. The length of the CDR3 is 14 residues. V was pared by 4 bases and J by 7 bases, with 17 bases between. Germline loops: CDR1 SQVTM, CDR2 ANQGSEA.

This clonotype appeared a few times. This chain uses TRBV14 with TRBJ2-1, with 14 bases aligning to TRBD2. Germline V CDR1 and CDR2: SGHDN, FVKESK. There are 15 residues in the CDR3. V lost 4 bases to trimming and J lost 7 bases; unmatched junction nucleotides: 3. CDR3 DNA sequence: TGTGCCAGCAGCCCTTGGACTAGCGGGAGGAATGAGCAGTTCTTC. This sequence encodes CASSPWTSGRNEQFF.

This clonotype was recorded a few times. The junction shows a germline mismatch at one end, possibly a read error. This CDR3 reads CASSVGTSGSYETQHF. For the CDR3, the DNA is TGCGCCAGCAGCGTTGGGACTAGCGGGAGTTACGAGACCCAGCACTTC. This rearrangement joins TRBV5-1 to TRBJ2-5; 14 bases map to TRBD2. Germline values: CDR1 SGHRS, CDR2 YFSETQ. The CDR3 is made up of 16 amino acids.

This clonotype was counted only a few times. The chain is built from TRBV20-1 and TRBJ2-5, with no clear D. CDR3 length equals 14 residues. V lost 1 base and J 1 base, leaving 10 bases between the germline ends. Germline lookup yields CDR1 DFQATT and CDR2 SNEGSKA (reference sequence). CDR3 sequence: CSARAPLGQETQYF. The CDR3 DNA follows: TGCAGTGCTAGAGCCCCGTTGGGCCAAGAGACCCAGTACTTC.

The gene calls are TRBV6-5 and TRBJ1-1, with 7 bases identical to TRBD1. V shed 2 bases, J shed 5 bases, and the junction held 5 bases outside the gene matches. CDR3 length: 14 residues. Germline values: CDR1 MNHEY, CDR2 SVGAGI. DNA of the CDR3: TGTGCCAGCAGTTACAGGGGGCGACGGACTGAAGCTTTCTTT. The encoded protein is CASSYRGRRTEAFF.

This clonotype was counted between two and nine times. The chain recombines TRBV6-1 with TRBJ2-7, with a weak D call TRBD2 (6 bases). CDR3 length equals 17 residues. The germline CDR1 and CDR2 sequences are MNHNS and SASEGT. Trimming shortened V by 6 bases and J by 3 bases, and 24 bases separated the two germline ends. The CDR3 loop reads CASSRGTESRSYYEQYF. CDR3 in DNA: TGTGCCAGCAGCCGCGGGACGGAGTCAAGGAGTTACTACGAGCAGTACTTC.

This clonotype was seen at least ten times. The genes are TRBV7-6 and TRBJ2-2; D may match TRBD1 or TRBD2 (7 bases each). The CDR3 runs 15 residues. CDR1 and CDR2 from the germline V gene are SGHVS and FNYEAQ. V was cut by 1 base and J by 5 bases, with 11 bases left in between. CDR3 amino acids: CASSLGQGGTGELFF. CDR3 nucleotides: TGTGCCAGCAGCTTAGGACAGGGAGGGACCGGGGAGCTGTTTTTT.

This clonotype was counted ten times or more. V is TRBV5-1 and J is TRBJ1-1; D might be TRBD1 (6 bases). In germline, CDR1 is SGHRS, CDR2 YFSETQ. This CDR3 comprises 15 residues. V was trimmed by 0 bases and J by 4 bases, leaving 13 bases between them. DNA for the CDR3: TGCGCCAGCAGCTTGGCCACAAAGGGGGGCACTGAAGCTTTCTTT. Translated, it gives CASSLATKGGTEAFF.

Here the CDR3 DNA reads TGTGCCAGCAACTGGGGATCGGTCCAAGAGACCCAGTACTTC. Its protein product is CASNWGSVQETQYF. The genes are TRBV6-1 and TRBJ2-5; D call uncertain. The CDR3 has 14 residues. Trimming removed 7 bases at V and 1 base at J, with 13 bases between. Germline loops: CDR1 MNHNS, CDR2 SASEGT.

Many counts were recorded for this clonotype. The chain joins TRBV20-1 to TRBJ1-1; D perhaps matches TRBD1 (5 bases). Germline lookup yields CDR1 DFQATT and CDR2 SNEGSKA (reference sequence). The length of the CDR3 is 13 residues. Trimming cost V 3 bases and J 2 bases, with 10 bases left between them. For the CDR3, the DNA is TGCAGTGCTAGCCGGGACGGAAACACTGAAGCTTTCTTT. The encoded protein is CSASRDGNTEAFF.